What follows are 22 T cell receptor beta chains derived from one specimen sequenced in a study of blood T cell repertoires in COVID-19. Method: immunoSEQ multiplex PCR; TCRdb's copy keeps in-frame clones and lacks some. The sample has roughly 400,000 clones, roughly 86% seen once. The specimen sequenced was PBMCs or T cells enriched from blood (not recorded which). The receptors stem from a woman between 25 and 40 years old who had recovered from COVID-19.

The CDR3 loop is CASSIFWRDTGELFF. As DNA, the CDR3 is TGTGCCAGTAGTATATTTTGGCGGGACACCGGGGAGCTGTTTTTT. The chain joins TRBV19 to TRBJ2-2; D perhaps matches TRBD2 (5 bases). CDR3 length: 15 amino acids. Germline V gene lookup returns CDR1 LNHDA and CDR2 SQIVND (reference sequence). Trimming shortened V by 2 bases and J by 3 bases, and 10 bases separated the two germline ends.

Comment on this clone: Other DNA sequences in the sample encode the same CDR3. V is TRBV6-5 and J is TRBJ1-4; TRBD1 is a possible D gene (5 bases). Germline V gene data show CDR1 as MNHEY and CDR2 as SVGAGI. The CDR3 sequence is 14 residues long. The V end lost 5 bases, the J end lost 4 bases, and 11 bases lay between the germline ends. The CDR3 reads CASSLGLGNEKLFF. The DNA of the CDR3 is TGTGCCAGCAGTCTGGGACTGGGTAATGAAAAACTGTTTTTT.

V gene TRBV19 combines with J gene TRBJ2-3, with TRBD1 identical over 7 bases. Germline assignment: CDR1 LNHDA and CDR2 SQIVND (reference sequence). V shed 9 bases, J shed 0 bases, and the junction held 9 bases outside the gene matches. CDR3 length equals 15 residues. Written as DNA, the CDR3 is TGTGCCAGCTCGGGACAGCATAAAAGCACAGATACGCAGTATTTT. This sequence encodes CASSGQHKSTDTQYF.

The DNA of the CDR3 is TGTGCCAGCAAAGGCTGGACAGAGAACACTGAAGCTTTCTTT. It encodes CASKGWTENTEAFF. The rearrangement links TRBV6-5 to TRBJ1-1, with D perhaps matching TRBD1 (6 bases). With 7 bases removed from V and 1 base from J, the gap between germline ends came to 13 bases. Germline-derived CDR1 and CDR2 are MNHEY and SVGAGI. This CDR3 is 14 amino acids long.

The chain employs TRBV28 and TRBJ1-2; D remains unclear. The germline V gene has CDR1 MDHEN and CDR2 SYDVKM. The CDR3 runs 15 residues. Trimming shortened V by 6 bases and J by 2 bases, and 16 bases separated the two germline ends. The CDR3 bases are TGTGCCAGCAGCCCTCTAGTCCGTACGAACTATGGCTACACCTTC. Residues: CASSPLVRTNYGYTF.

The chain combines TRBV3-1 (or the pseudogene TRBV3-2) with TRBJ1-6; D perhaps matches TRBD1 (5 bases). CDR1 and CDR2 (germline): LGHDT, YNNKEL (reference sequence). The CDR3 length is 15 residues. With 4 bases removed from V and 2 bases from J, the gap between germline ends came to 9 bases. The CDR3 DNA sequence: TGTGCCAGCAGCCCCGACAGTGCCTATAATTCACCCCTCCACTTT. It is translated as CASSPDSAYNSPLHF.

CDR3: CASSITSGAYNEQFF. The CDR3 DNA is TGTGCCAGTAGTATAACTAGCGGGGCATACAATGAGCAGTTCTTC. The chain couples TRBV19 to TRBJ2-1; 10 nucleotides align to TRBD2. This CDR3 contains 15 residues. Trimming cost V 2 bases and J 4 bases; bases outside gene matches: 2. Germline CDR1 is LNHDA and CDR2 is SQIVND (reference sequence). The full variable domain, its missing parts supplied by reference TRBV19 and TRBJ2-1, is DGGITQSPKYLFRKEGQNVTLSCEQNLNHDAMYWYRQDPGQGLRLIYYSQIVNDFQKGDIAEGYSVSREKKESFPLTVTSAQKNPTAFYLCASSITSGAYNEQFFGPGTRLTVL.

The V call is TRBV6-5, the J call TRBJ2-2, with D possibly TRBD1 on 6 matching bases. The CDR3 length is 14 residues. Germline V gene data show CDR1 as MNHEY and CDR2 as SVGAGI. Trimming removed 7 bases from V and 0 bases from J, with 9 bases in between. Written as DNA, the CDR3 is TGTGCCAGCATGGACAGCGCGAACACCGGGGAGCTGTTTTTT. Its translation: CASMDSANTGELFF.

The CDR3 bases are TGTGCCAGCAGTTACTCTACAGTGAACACTGAAGCTTTCTTT. It codes for CASSYSTVNTEAFF. The chain is built from TRBV6-5 and TRBJ1-1; no clear D. V lost 0 bases and J lost 0, with 5 bases in between. Germline CDR1 reads MNHEY; CDR2 reads SVGAGI. This CDR3 has 14 amino acids.

The genes are TRBV28 and TRBJ1-2; maybe TRBD1 (6 bases). Germline assignment: CDR1 MDHEN and CDR2 SYDVKM. V lost 3 bases, J lost 8 bases, and 19 bases lay in between. The CDR3 has 15 amino acids. The CDR3 nucleotides are TGTGCCAGCAGTTTGAGCGTAGGGGGGGCAGGAGGCTACACCTTC. Its protein product is CASSLSVGGAGGYTF.

The V and J genes are TRBV13 and TRBJ1-3; 9 bases map to TRBD1. V lost 5 bases to trimming and J lost 6 bases; unmatched junction nucleotides: 8. Germline V CDR1 and CDR2: PRHDT, FYEKMQ (reference sequence). The CDR3 is 15 residues long. The CDR3 sequence: CASSSRTGGENTIYF. The CDR3 DNA is TGTGCCAGCAGCAGTCGAACAGGGGGCGAAAACACCATATATTTT.

This clone was observed a single time. The rearrangement joins TRBV5-4 to TRBJ1-2; TRBD1 agrees at 9 bases. Germline loops: CDR1 SGHNT, CDR2 YYREEE (reference sequence). V trimming: 3 bases; J trimming: 4 bases; junction bases outside the gene matches: 4. The CDR3 has 14 amino acids. The CDR3 protein is CASSSGQGGYGYTF. For the CDR3, the DNA is TGTGCCAGCAGCTCGGGACAGGGTGGCTATGGCTACACCTTC.

The chain links TRBV9 to TRBJ1-6; 11 nucleotides line up with TRBD1. This CDR3 is built from 18 residues. Looked up from germline, CDR1 is SGDLS and CDR2 is YYNGEE. V gave up 4 bases and J gave up 6 bases; unmatched junction bases: 12. CDR3: CASSLGQGAGGPNSPLHF. The CDR3 DNA is TGTGCCAGCAGCCTAGGACAGGGGGCTGGCGGACCTAATTCACCCCTCCACTTT.

The chain links TRBV11-3 to TRBJ2-7, with D possibly matching TRBD2 (5 bases). The CDR3 has 14 amino acids. Germline V gene lookup returns CDR1 SGHNT and CDR2 YENEEA. V lost 2 bases and J lost 2, with 10 bases in between. CDR3 in amino acids: CASSLRSGTYEQYF. The DNA of the CDR3 is TGTGCCAGCAGCTTACGTTCGGGGACCTACGAGCAGTACTTC. Looking up the rest from reference TRBV11-3 and TRBJ2-7 gives the full variable domain: EAGVVQSPRYKIIEKKQPVAFWCNPISGHNTLYWYLQNLGQGPELLIRYENEEAVDDSQLPKDRFSAERLKGVDSTLKIQPAELGDSAVYLCASSLRSGTYEQYFGPGTRLTVT.

The J gene is TRBJ1-2, the V gene TRBV6-5; tentatively, D is TRBD1 (6 bases). This CDR3 is 15 amino acids long. Germline values: CDR1 MNHEY, CDR2 SVGAGI. V was shortened by 2 bases and J by 4 bases, with 14 bases between the two germline ends. The CDR3 sequence: CASSYAADSAYGYTF. Here the CDR3 DNA reads TGTGCCAGCAGTTACGCCGCGGACAGCGCCTATGGCTACACCTTC.

The rearrangement joins TRBV5-3 to TRBJ1-2; D is unresolved. TRBV5-3 carries the ORF label, with uncertain function. CDR3 length: 12 residues. V lost 4 bases to trimming and J lost 5 bases, with 9 bases between them. The CDR3 DNA sequence: TGTGCCAGAAGCGAACAGAATTATGGCTACACCTTC. This translates into CARSEQNYGYTF.

The chain uses TRBV10-3 and TRBJ1-1; maybe TRBD1 (6 bases). The CDR3 is made up of 14 amino acids. Trimming shortened V by 10 bases and J by 3 bases, and 18 bases separated the two germline ends. Germline lookup yields CDR1 ENHRY and CDR2 SYGVKD. The CDR3 DNA is TGTGCCACCTTGACGGGGGGCGCGGACACTGAAGCTTTCTTT. Translated: CATLTGGADTEAFF.

The chain carries TRBV4-1 and TRBJ2-7; 8 nucleotides agree with TRBD1. The CDR3 contains 15 residues. J lost 3 bases, V lost 5 bases, and 9 bases had no gene match. Looked up from germline, CDR1 is MGHRA and CDR2 is YSYEKL. The CDR3, as DNA: TGCGCCAGCAGCGGCATCGAACAGGGGGACTACGAGCAGTACTTC. This gives the protein CASSGIEQGDYEQYF.

The chain has TRBV21-1 and TRBJ1-1; TRBD1 is the table's D call and was not checked against the DNA. TRBV21-1 is a documented pseudogene. This CDR3 is 18 amino acids long. CDR3 in DNA: TGTGCCAGCAGCACTAGGGTAGGGGCCCCCGGCGATGGCACTGAAGCTTTCTTT. This codes for CASSTRVGAPGDGTEAFF.

V gene TRBV5-1 combines with J gene TRBJ2-7; possibly TRBD1 for D (6 bases). V was pared by 4 bases and J by 5 bases, with 16 bases between. The CDR3 totals 14 residues. Germline V gene data show CDR1 as SGHRS and CDR2 as YFSETQ. The CDR3 reads CASSPETGTDEQYF. CDR3 DNA: TGCGCCAGCAGCCCTGAAACAGGGACCGACGAGCAGTACTTC.

CDR3 sequence reads: CASSYAQGHNYGYTF. The CDR3 DNA reads as TGTGCCAGCAGTTACGCCCAGGGGCACAACTATGGCTACACCTTC. The chain has TRBV6-6 and TRBJ1-2, with D possibly matching TRBD1 (6 bases). This CDR3 has 15 amino acids. Trimming pared 2 bases from V and 2 bases from J, leaving 12 bases between. Germline V gene sequence: CDR1 MNHNY, CDR2 SVGAGI (reference sequence).

The chain employs TRBV4-3 and TRBJ1-1; 7 positions agree with TRBD1. The CDR3 covers 15 residues. V shed 0 bases, J shed 6 bases, and the junction held 7 bases outside the gene matches. Germline V gives CDR1 LGHNA, CDR2 YSLEER. CDR3 region: CASSQDMTGRSEAFF. The CDR3 nucleotides read TGCGCCAGCAGCCAAGATATGACAGGGAGGTCTGAAGCTTTCTTT.